The 3 T cell receptor beta chains presented below share a single source sample, sequenced in a study of blood T cell repertoires in COVID-19. Method: immunoSEQ multiplex PCR; TCRdb's copy keeps in-frame clones and lacks some. This table holds some 29,000 clones, around 88% found once. Source material: peripheral blood. The receptors were gathered from a human donor in a cohort sampled during active COVID-19.

The chain joins TRBV12-3 or TRBV12-4 to TRBJ2-1, with TRBD1 identical over 7 bases. This CDR3 spans 13 amino acids. V shed 6 bases, J shed 7 bases, and the junction held 6 bases outside the gene matches. Written as DNA, the CDR3 is TGTGCCAGCAGCCAGACAGGGTGGAATGAGCAGTTCTTC. Translated: CASSQTGWNEQFF.

V and J are TRBV6-5 and TRBJ1-2; D call uncertain. The CDR3 length is 16 residues. V was clipped by 0 bases and J by 4 bases, with 15 bases between them. The germline V gene encodes CDR1 MNHEY and CDR2 SVGAGI. The CDR3: CASSYSSWAPSYGYTF. CDR3 nucleotide sequence: TGTGCCAGCAGTTACTCCTCTTGGGCCCCAAGCTATGGCTACACCTTC.

The rearrangement uses TRBV5-1 and TRBJ1-4; D is ambiguous. Germline V gene lookup returns CDR1 SGHRS and CDR2 YFSETQ. V lost 1 base, J lost 0 bases, and 7 bases lay in between. The CDR3 has 15 residues. For the CDR3, the DNA is TGCGCCAGCAGCTTGACTGGGCCAACTAATGAAAAACTGTTTTTT. Residues: CASSLTGPTNEKLFF.